These 7 T cell receptor beta chains were sequenced from one sample in a study of tumor-infiltrating lymphocytes in primary liver carcinoma (dated by TCRdb to the late 2010s). The listed sequencing device is Illumina HiSeq 2500. Starting from about 550 ng total RNA, TCRbeta-specific cDNA was produced by reverse transcription with a constant-region primer and ProtoScript II reverse transcriptase. Construction of the TCRbeta libraries relied on three nested rounds of multiplex PCR, following a slightly modified ARM-PCR procedure. Each of the first two PCR rounds ran for around 10 cycles using multiplex TRBV1-TRBV30 forward primers together with a Cbeta reverse primer. TCRdb reanalyzed the raw reads on its own, using fastp at Q25 for trimming and MiXCR for clone calling, and kept in-frame beta chains. Identical CDR3 proteins give one entry, which carries the most common genes and DNA. The table for this sample lists approximately 92,000 distinct CDR3 sequences; 68% of them were counted only once. The ten largest make up 27% of the sample.

Without any cell sorting, total RNA and DNA were extracted together from approximately 22-30 mg of bulk tissue using the AllPrep DNA/RNA mini kit. Input material: tumor-adjacent normal liver tissue. These receptors originate from a man aged 35-49 years with primary liver carcinoma and hepatitis B virus infection.

The CDR3 sequence is CSAWLAESEEDEQFF. The CDR3 bases are TGCAGTGCGTGGCTAGCGGAGTCGGAGGAAGATGAGCAGTTCTTC. The V and J genes are TRBV20-1 and TRBJ2-1, with 7 bases identical to TRBD2. The CDR3 length is 15 residues. V was clipped by 6 bases and J by 8 bases; unmatched bases: 16. Germline-derived CDR1 and CDR2 are DFQATT and SNEGSKA (reference sequence).

To note about this clonotype: The CDR3 ends on some other residue instead of the conserved phenylalanine or tryptophan, so this is likely a read error. V and J are TRBV7-9 and TRBJ2-3, with 11 bases fitting TRBD2. Germline values: CDR1 SEHNR, CDR2 FQNEAQ (reference sequence). The CDR3 is made up of 18 amino acids. The chain's CDR3 is CASSLGSSGRAGTYTQYL. As DNA, the CDR3 is TGTGCCAGCAGCTTGGGCAGTAGCGGGAGGGCCGGCACATATACGCAGTATTTA.

In regard to this clonotype: A much larger clone sits a single nucleotide away, making a read error possible. The CDR3 does not close with the conserved phenylalanine or tryptophan, likely indicating a read error. The V call is TRBV10-2, the J call TRBJ2-3, with 13 bases lining up with TRBD2. The CDR3 is made up of 17 amino acids. Germline assignment: CDR1 WSHSY and CDR2 SAAADI. V dropped 3 bases and J dropped 0; count of bases not matched to a gene: 3. DNA for the CDR3: TGCGCCAGCAGTGAAGGGACTAGCGGGGCTAGCACAGATACGCAGTATCTT. The encoded protein is CASSEGTSGASTDTQYL.

With regard to this clonotype: One end of the junction fails to match germline, which may point to a read error. V usage is TRBV11-2 and J usage is TRBJ2-6; the match to TRBD2 covers 10 bases. Germline V lookup: CDR1 SGHAT, CDR2 FQNNGV. This CDR3 region has 20 residues. CDR3 nucleotides: TGTGCCAGCAGCTTGGATTCGGTAGCGGGAGGCCTCTCTGGGGCCAACATCCTGACTTTC. Translating it yields CASSLDSVAGGLSGANILTF.

A remark on this clonotype: One end of the junction is discordant with germline, which a read error may explain. V gene TRBV11-2 combines with J gene TRBJ2-3, with D unresolved. CDR3 size: 15 residues. Germline loops: CDR1 SGHAT, CDR2 FQNNGV. This chain's CDR3 is CASSQGTLGTDTRYF. The CDR3 coding sequence is TGTGCCAGCAGCCAAGGAACTCTAGGCACAGATACGCGGTATTTT.

On this clonotype: Just one base apart from a much larger clone, this may be a read error. This chain links TRBV4-1 with TRBJ2-2, with 7 bases identical to TRBD2. The CDR3 sequence is 17 residues long. The trim removed 0 bases at V and 6 bases at J, leaving 10 bases unmatched. CDR1 and CDR2 from the germline V gene are MGHRA and YSYEKL. CDR3 sequence (DNA): TGCGCCAGCAGCCAAGATGAGGCCGGGGGGTTCCCCGGGGAGCTGTTTTTT. Translated: CASSQDEAGGFPGELFF.

At least ten counts were recorded for this clonotype. J is TRBJ2-7 and V is TRBV6-5; tentatively, D is TRBD2 (7 bases). Germline values: CDR1 MNHEY, CDR2 SVGAGI. This CDR3 comprises 14 residues. The V end lost 2 bases, the J end lost 3 bases, and 11 bases lay between the germline ends. CDR3 protein: CASSYGGAGYEQYF. In DNA, the CDR3 is TGTGCCAGCAGTTACGGGGGGGCCGGCTACGAGCAGTACTTC.